This T cell receptor (beta chain) originates from a study of graft-versus-host responses after intestinal transplantation. Researchers processed graft tissue to release intraepithelial and lamina propria lymphocytes. Remarks on this clone: Its antigen remains unknown.

Germline V gives CDR1 MNHEY, CDR2 SVGAGI. The V gene lost 6 bases and the J gene lost 2 bases, with 8 bases spanning the gap. The CDR3 runs to 13 residues. Study-wide points: Peak circulating GvH clone levels were associated with early post-transplant HvG declines.

The table came from immunoSEQ multiplex PCR; TCRdb's copy has only in-frame clones and leaves some out. This table holds roughly 1,100 clones, around 81% found once. The sequence derives from a human patient who received an intestinal transplant, so some T cells may come from the graft donor. This sequence joins TRBV6-5 and TRBJ1-5, with a possible D match to TRBD1 (5 bases). This specimen was ileum tissue, taken 7 days after intestinal transplantation. The CDR3 protein is CASRATGNQPQHF. In DNA, the CDR3 is TGTGCCAGCAGGGCGACAGGCAATCAGCCCCAGCATTTT.